This entry lists 22 T cell receptor beta chains sequenced from one sample in a study of T-cell memory formation after mild COVID-19. One entry per CDR3 protein, called by TCRdb with MiXCR from the 5' RACE reads. The table records roughly 130,000 distinct CDR3 sequences, less than 6.5% of them present only once. The sample comprised PBMCs or a T cell subset sorted from them (not recorded which). Every receptor here comes from an adult woman who had mild COVID-19 (a few samples of this study predate the infection). Cell type and time point are not known.

This clonotype came up many times. V gene TRBV5-1 combines with J gene TRBJ2-2; TRBD2 aligns across 12 bases. Losses at the gene ends were 4 bases for V and 0 bases for J; bases not matched to a gene: 1. This CDR3 is 16 amino acids long. The germline V gene has CDR1 SGHRS and CDR2 YFSETQ. CDR3 loop: CASSRTSGTNTGELFF. The DNA for the CDR3 is TGCGCCAGCAGCCGGACTAGCGGGACGAACACCGGGGAGCTGTTTTTT.

The chain uses TRBV2 and TRBJ2-2; 7 bases map to TRBD2. J gave up 2 bases and V 7 bases, and 1 base lay outside the gene matches. Germline V gene lookup returns CDR1 SNHLY and CDR2 FYNNEI. This CDR3 contains 13 residues. In DNA form, the CDR3 reads TGTGCCAGCAAGCGGGATAACACCGGGGAGCTGTTTTTT. Amino acids: CASKRDNTGELFF.

This clonotype has at least ten counts. This chain links TRBV5-1 with TRBJ2-3; tentatively, D is TRBD1 or TRBD2 (5 bases each). Per the germline V gene, CDR1 is SGHRS and CDR2 is YFSETQ. V lost 2 bases, J lost 0 bases, and 10 bases lay in between. The CDR3 sequence is 15 residues long. The CDR3 loop is CASSLTGASTDTQYF. DNA of the CDR3: TGCGCCAGCAGCTTAACCGGGGCCAGCACAGATACGCAGTATTTT.

This clonotype came up a few times. The chain employs TRBV7-3 and TRBJ2-1, with 8 nucleotides matching TRBD2. The CDR3 covers 15 residues. J gave up 6 bases and V 1 base, and 5 bases lay outside the gene matches. Germline assignment: CDR1 SGHTA and CDR2 FQGTGA. The CDR3 is CASSLNSGTVNEQFF. CDR3 sequence (DNA): TGTGCCAGCAGCTTAAATAGCGGGACCGTCAATGAGCAGTTCTTC.

This clonotype has ten or more counts. The rearrangement uses TRBV19 and TRBJ2-7; D is perhaps TRBD1 (6 bases). There are 14 residues in the CDR3. The germline V and J ends were trimmed by 6 bases and 0 bases, with 12 bases remaining between them. Germline V gene data show CDR1 as LNHDA and CDR2 as SQIVND (reference sequence). The CDR3 is CASRRDKSSYEQYF. The CDR3 region has the DNA TGTGCCAGTAGACGGGACAAATCCTCCTACGAGCAGTACTTC.

This clonotype was seen repeatedly, ten times or more. J is TRBJ2-1 and V is TRBV6-5; 10 nucleotides agree with TRBD2. V dropped 8 bases and J dropped 2; count of bases not matched to a gene: 0. The CDR3 extends over 13 amino acids. The germline CDR1 and CDR2 sequences are MNHEY and SVGAGI. The CDR3 DNA reads as TGTGCCAGCGGGACTAGCGCCTACAATGAGCAGTTCTTC. This encodes CASGTSAYNEQFF.

This clonotype was detected only once. CDR3: CASSPTGTSGYNEQFF. The CDR3, as DNA: TGCGCCAGCAGCCCGACCGGGACTAGCGGCTACAATGAGCAGTTCTTC. The chain combines TRBV5-1 with TRBJ2-1; 11 nucleotides agree with TRBD2. The CDR3 contains 16 residues. The germline gives CDR1 SGHRS, CDR2 YFSETQ. J gave up 3 bases and V 4 bases, and 6 bases lay outside the gene matches.

The chain couples TRBV7-2 to TRBJ1-4, with a possible D match to TRBD1 (5 bases). This CDR3 is 13 amino acids long. Germline CDR1 SGHTA, CDR2 FQGNSA. V was clipped by 1 base and J by 6 bases, with 6 bases between them. DNA for the CDR3: TGTGCCAGCAGCTTAGGCAGGGATGAAAAACTGTTTTTT. The encoded protein is CASSLGRDEKLFF. The full variable domain, in which reference TRBV7-2 and TRBJ1-4 provide the parts outside the CDR3, is GAGVSQSPSNKVTEKGKDVELRCDPISGHTALYWYRQSLGQGLEFLIYFQGNSAPDKSGLPSDRFSAERTGGSVSTLTIQRTQQEDSAVYLCASSLGRDEKLFFGSGTQLSVL.

V gene TRBV4-1 combines with J gene TRBJ2-2; 12 nucleotides agree with TRBD1. Germline V lookup: CDR1 MGHRA, CDR2 YSYEKL. The J segment lost 6 bases and the V segment lost 6 bases, leaving 8 bases of the junction unmatched. This CDR3 has 16 amino acids. The CDR3 sequence is CASRRGTGGVSGELFF. The CDR3 bases are TGCGCCAGCAGACGAGGGACAGGGGGCGTGTCCGGGGAGCTGTTTTTT.

This clonotype was seen ten or more times. The chain uses TRBV7-2 and TRBJ2-3; weak D call: TRBD1 (6 bases). The CDR3 length is 15 residues. Trimming left V 6 bases short and J 6 bases short, with 19 bases between. Germline V gene lookup returns CDR1 SGHTA and CDR2 FQGNSA. Here the CDR3 DNA reads TGTGCCAGCAGTCGCGCGCAGGGGCGGACGGATACGCAGTATTTT. The encoded protein is CASSRAQGRTDTQYF.

CDR3 region: CSAILGASPLHF. The CDR3 bases are TGCAGTGCTATTCTGGGGGCTTCACCCCTCCACTTT. The chain couples TRBV20-1 to TRBJ1-6; D is possibly TRBD1 (6 bases). Per the germline V gene, CDR1 is DFQATT and CDR2 is SNEGSKA (reference sequence). Trimming pared 4 bases from V and 9 bases from J, leaving 10 bases between. The CDR3 extends over 12 amino acids.

V and J are TRBV13 and TRBJ2-1; 10 bases agree with TRBD2. V was clipped by 5 bases and J by 7 bases; unmatched bases: 14. CDR1 is PRHDT, CDR2 FYEKMQ, per germline (reference sequence). The CDR3 extends over 17 amino acids. CDR3 loop: CASSPRSSGSGGNEQFF. The CDR3 coding sequence is TGTGCCAGCAGCCCCCGGTCTAGCGGGAGTGGTGGGAATGAGCAGTTCTTC.

The chain uses TRBV2 and TRBJ1-2; TRBD1 is a possible D gene (5 bases). Germline-derived CDR1 and CDR2 are SNHLY and FYNNEI. The CDR3 has 14 amino acids. V lost 7 bases, J lost 6 bases, and 18 bases lay in between. Here the CDR3 reads CASTSGGALNGYTF. The CDR3 DNA follows: TGTGCCAGCACCTCAGGAGGGGCGCTGAATGGCTACACCTTC.

V gene TRBV5-1 combines with J gene TRBJ1-2, with 10 bases matching TRBD1. The germline V gene encodes CDR1 SGHRS and CDR2 YFSETQ. V shed 5 bases and J 6 bases; nucleotides not matched to a gene: 4. This CDR3 is 13 amino acids long. CDR3 region: CASRGDRGNGYTF. The CDR3 DNA sequence: TGCGCCAGCAGAGGGGACAGGGGAAATGGCTACACCTTC.

Only a few counts were recorded for this clonotype. The rearrangement links TRBV6-5 to TRBJ2-7, with 8 bases lining up with TRBD1. The CDR3 is 18 residues long. The junction had 19 bases not matched to a gene; V was cut back by 6 bases and J by 3 bases. Germline CDR1 reads MNHEY; CDR2 reads SVGAGI. CDR3 amino acids: CASRNTIPGQVTIYEQYF. For the CDR3, the DNA is TGTGCCAGCAGAAATACTATTCCGGGACAGGTAACGATCTACGAGCAGTACTTC.

J is TRBJ2-7 and V is TRBV7-2; TRBD2 is a possible D gene (6 bases). Germline values: CDR1 SGHTA, CDR2 FQGNSA. Deletions cut 1 base from V and 3 bases from J, with 13 bases between. The CDR3 spans 15 residues. The CDR3 spells CASSLGGDSIYEQYF. The CDR3 DNA follows: TGTGCCAGCAGCTTAGGGGGGGACTCTATCTACGAGCAGTACTTC. Drawing the rest from reference TRBV7-2 and TRBJ2-7, the complete variable domain is GAGVSQSPSNKVTEKGKDVELRCDPISGHTALYWYRQSLGQGLEFLIYFQGNSAPDKSGLPSDRFSAERTGGSVSTLTIQRTQQEDSAVYLCASSLGGDSIYEQYFGPGTRLTVT.

This clonotype has a handful of counts. The chain has TRBV24-1 and TRBJ2-7, with D perhaps TRBD2 (6 bases). This CDR3 spans 16 amino acids. Per germline, CDR1 KGHDR and CDR2 SFDVKD. Trimming took off 3 bases at V and 5 bases at J, with 19 bases between the two ends. CDR3 sequence: CATSDPGGDRTDEQYF. Written as DNA, the CDR3 is TGTGCCACCAGTGATCCTGGAGGGGATAGAACGGACGAGCAGTACTTC.

This clonotype was picked up a small number of times. The chain carries TRBV12-3 or TRBV12-4 and TRBJ2-7, with TRBD2 as a possible D gene (5 bases). Trimming stripped 3 bases from V and 3 bases from J, with 18 bases between. The CDR3 covers 16 residues. Written as DNA, the CDR3 is TGTGCCAGCAGTTTCGGTCGGGAAGGACGGGACTACGAGCAGTACTTC. Protein sequence: CASSFGREGRDYEQYF.

V gene TRBV12-3 or TRBV12-4 combines with J gene TRBJ1-3; 7 bases agree with TRBD1. This CDR3 contains 14 residues. V lost 3 bases to trimming and J lost 3 bases; unmatched junction nucleotides: 2. The CDR3: CASSFRDSGNTIYF. The CDR3 DNA reads as TGTGCCAGCAGTTTTCGGGACAGTGGAAACACCATATATTTT.

This clonotype occurred a few times. CDR3 amino acids: CASSSDYYGYTF. In nucleotides, the CDR3 is TGTGCCAGCAGTTCCGACTACTATGGCTACACCTTC. This chain connects TRBV12-3 or TRBV12-4 to TRBJ1-2; no firm D call. This CDR3 is 12 amino acids long. V lost 4 bases and J 3 bases, leaving 6 bases between the germline ends.

This clonotype was detected ten times or more. The chain has TRBV29-1 and TRBJ2-1; TRBD2 agrees at 9 bases. The germline V gene has CDR1 SQVTM and CDR2 ANQGSEA. The CDR3 length is 14 residues. V dropped 4 bases and J dropped 7; count of bases not matched to a gene: 8. CDR3 loop: CSVVPSGMVNEQFF. CDR3 DNA: TGCAGCGTTGTGCCTAGCGGGATGGTGAATGAGCAGTTCTTC.

For this clonotype: Germline and junction disagree at one end, which may indicate a read error. The chain links TRBV7-2 to TRBJ2-2, with 7 bases fitting TRBD2. CDR3 length: 14 residues. Germline CDR1 reads SGHTA; CDR2 reads FQGNSA. The CDR3 coding sequence is TGTGCCAGCAGCCTAGCGGTTGGAACCGGGGAGCTGTTTTTT. It specifies CASSLAVGTGELFF.